The 12 T cell receptor beta chains in this list originate from one sample, sequenced in a study of cytomegalovirus exposure and HLA in healthy donors. The PCR contained 60 Vbeta and 13 Jbeta primers. TCRdb keeps only in-frame clones here, not all; method: immunoSEQ multiplex PCR. The sample records about 160,000 clones, approximately 80% being singletons. Sample: PBMCs. The source of these receptors is a man between 18 and 29 years old in good health and CMV-seropositive.

The chain combines TRBV29-1 with TRBJ2-7; D possibly corresponds to TRBD2 (6 bases). CDR3 length: 13 residues. V was clipped by 7 bases and J by 0 bases, with 13 bases between them. Germline CDR1 reads SQVTM; CDR2 reads ANQGSEA. The CDR3 DNA reads TGCAGCGCCGGGGGAGGCAGCTCCTACGAGCAGTACTTC. This codes for CSAGGGSSYEQYF.

The rearrangement uses TRBV21-1 and TRBJ1-1; TRBD1, the D gene given by the table, was not confirmed from the DNA. TRBV21-1 is reported as a pseudogene. The CDR3 spans 15 residues. Written as DNA, the CDR3 is TGTGCCAGCAGCAAACGTCTTAAGACAGTCTCTGAAGCTTTCTTT. Translated, it gives CASSKRLKTVSEAFF.

The chain combines TRBV5-1 with TRBJ2-2; 8 positions agree with TRBD1. J lost 3 bases, V lost 1 base, and 8 bases had no gene match. The CDR3 consists of 17 residues. Germline V gives CDR1 SGHRS, CDR2 YFSETQ. The CDR3 DNA is TGCGCCAGCAGCTTGACTTTTCAGGGGGCCTACACCGGGGAGCTGTTTTTT. Its protein is CASSLTFQGAYTGELFF. Combining the CDR3 with reference TRBV5-1 and TRBJ2-2 gives the whole variable domain KAGVTQTPRYLIKTRGQQVTLSCSPISGHRSVSWYQQTPGQGLQFLFEYFSETQRNKGNFPGRFSGRQFSNSRSEMNVSTLELGDSALYLCASSLTFQGAYTGELFFGEGSRLTVL.

V gene TRBV27 combines with J gene TRBJ2-7, with D unresolved. The CDR3 runs 13 residues. Germline V gene sequence: CDR1 MNHEY, CDR2 SMNVEV (reference sequence). Trimming shortened V by 2 bases and J by 6 bases, and 11 bases separated the two germline ends. In nucleotides, the CDR3 is TGTGCCAGCAGTTTAGGCCGACACGTCGAGCAGTACTTC. This translates into CASSLGRHVEQYF.

The rearrangement links TRBV2 to TRBJ1-2; D might be TRBD1 (5 bases). Trimming cost V 1 base and J 7 bases, with 10 bases left between them. This CDR3 has 13 amino acids. Germline assignment: CDR1 SNHLY and CDR2 FYNNEI. CDR3: CASSEDLGGGYTF. CDR3 sequence (DNA): TGTGCCAGCAGTGAAGATTTGGGGGGTGGCTACACCTTC. Based on the CDR3 plus reference TRBV2 and TRBJ1-2, the full variable domain is EPEVTQTPSHQVTQMGQEVILRCVPISNHLYFYWYRQILGQKVEFLVSFYNNEISEKSEIFDDQFSVERPDGSNFTLKIRSTKLEDSAMYFCASSEDLGGGYTFGSGTRLTVV.

The chain employs TRBV30 and TRBJ2-7, with TRBD1 matching over 11 bases. There are 12 residues in the CDR3. CDR1 is GTSNPN, CDR2 SVGIG, per germline (reference sequence). The CDR3 is CARDRGTHEQYF. CDR3 coding DNA: TGTGCTCGGGACAGGGGGACCCACGAGCAGTACTTC.

This rearrangement joins TRBV4-3 to TRBJ2-1; TRBD2 aligns across 7 bases. Germline V CDR1 and CDR2: LGHNA, YSLEER. V trimming: 4 bases; J trimming: 10 bases; junction bases outside the gene matches: 16. This CDR3 comprises 16 residues. CDR3 nucleotide sequence: TGCGCCAGCAGCCCAAGAACCAGCGGGGTATTCTGGGAGCAGTTCTTC. The encoded protein is CASSPRTSGVFWEQFF.

The gene calls are TRBV9 and TRBJ2-1; 9 bases line up with TRBD1. V gave up 4 bases and J gave up 6 bases; unmatched junction bases: 11. CDR1 and CDR2 (germline): SGDLS, YYNGEE. This CDR3 has 16 amino acids. In nucleotides, the CDR3 is TGTGCCAGCAGCTCTCGTGGGACAGGGATGCCCAATGAGCAGTTCTTC. Translated: CASSSRGTGMPNEQFF.

As regards this clone: Other DNA sequences from this sample encode an identical CDR3 as well. The V and J genes are TRBV30 and TRBJ1-1; tentatively, D is TRBD1 (6 bases). V was cut by 2 bases and J by 5 bases, with 12 bases left in between. CDR3 size: 13 residues. The germline V gene encodes CDR1 GTSNPN and CDR2 SVGIG (reference sequence). Here the CDR3 reads CAWSWQGSTEAFF. In nucleotides, the CDR3 is TGTGCCTGGAGTTGGCAGGGGTCTACTGAAGCTTTCTTT.

The gene calls are TRBV4-2 and TRBJ2-1; D not resolved. The length of the CDR3 is 16 residues. CDR1 is LGHNA, CDR2 YNFKEQ, per germline. Trimming removed 4 bases from V and 7 bases from J, with 20 bases in between. The CDR3 sequence is CASSPRSGARRNEQFF. The CDR3 DNA reads as TGTGCCAGCAGCCCCCGTTCCGGAGCCCGGAGAAATGAGCAGTTCTTC.

The chain couples TRBV4-2 to TRBJ2-3; 11 bases match TRBD2. V shed 3 bases and J 2 bases; nucleotides not matched to a gene: 13. CDR3 length equals 19 residues. Germline V gene lookup returns CDR1 LGHNA and CDR2 YNFKEQ. CDR3 amino acids: CASSQRFIVSGRATDTQYF. DNA of the CDR3: TGTGCCAGCAGCCAGCGTTTCATCGTTAGCGGGAGGGCCACAGATACGCAGTATTTT.

V gene TRBV12-5 combines with J gene TRBJ1-1, with D uncertain. Per germline, CDR1 LGHNT and CDR2 FRNRAP. This CDR3 comprises 12 residues. Trimming left V 5 bases short and J 5 bases short, with 9 bases between. CDR3: CASGTAGTEAFF. The DNA for the CDR3 is TGTGCTAGTGGTACGGCCGGGACTGAAGCTTTCTTT. The full variable domain, in which reference TRBV12-5 and TRBJ1-1 provide the parts outside the CDR3, is DARVTQTPRHKVTEMGQEVTMRCQPILGHNTVFWYRQTMMQGLELLAYFRNRAPLDDSGMPKDRFSAEMPDATLATLKIQPSEPRDSAVYFCASGTAGTEAFFGQGTRLTVV.